This T cell receptor beta chain was sequenced in a study of CD8+ T cells in alopecia areata. Across the study: Tofacitinib administration persisted for 6 to 18 months, succeeded by 6 months off drug.

Individuals with alopecia areata gave both lesional scalp punch biopsies and peripheral blood for collection. The CDR3 sequence is 15 residues long. V lost 1 base and J 7 bases, leaving 14 bases between the germline ends. Germline V gene data show CDR1 as SGDLS and CDR2 as YYNGEE. Sequencing used cDNA as its template, made by extracting RNA and reverse transcribing it. Assay used: immunoSEQ multiplex PCR; TCRdb lists only in-frame clones, some missing. The sample shows hundreds of thousands of clones, roughly two thirds of them seen only once. Specimen: CD4+ T cells sorted from blood, collected at week 0. The receptor's source is a human donor with alopecia areata. The chain combines TRBV9 with TRBJ2-2, with unresolved D. Written as DNA, the CDR3 is TGTGCCAGCAGCGTAAGGGCTAGAGATGGCGGGGAGCTGTTTTTT. This translates into CASSVRARDGGELFF. Filled out from reference TRBV9 and TRBJ2-2, the complete variable domain reads DSGVTQTPKHLITATGQRVTLRCSPRSGDLSVYWYQQSLDQGLQFLIQYYNGEERAKGNILERFSAQQFPDLHSELNLSSLELGDSALYFCASSVRARDGGELFFGEGSRLTVL.